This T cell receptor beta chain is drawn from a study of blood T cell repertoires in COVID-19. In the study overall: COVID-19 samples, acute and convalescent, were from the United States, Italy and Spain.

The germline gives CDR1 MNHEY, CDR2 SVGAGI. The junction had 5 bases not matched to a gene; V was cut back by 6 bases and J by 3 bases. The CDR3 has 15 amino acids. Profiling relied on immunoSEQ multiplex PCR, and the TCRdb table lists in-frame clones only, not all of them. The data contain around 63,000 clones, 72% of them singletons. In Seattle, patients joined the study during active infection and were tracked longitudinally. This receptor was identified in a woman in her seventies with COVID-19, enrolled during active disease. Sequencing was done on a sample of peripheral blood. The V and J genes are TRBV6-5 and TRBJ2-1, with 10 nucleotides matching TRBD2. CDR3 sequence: CASSPRTSGYNEQFF. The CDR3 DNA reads TGTGCCAGCAGCCCAAGGACTAGCGGCTACAATGAGCAGTTCTTC.